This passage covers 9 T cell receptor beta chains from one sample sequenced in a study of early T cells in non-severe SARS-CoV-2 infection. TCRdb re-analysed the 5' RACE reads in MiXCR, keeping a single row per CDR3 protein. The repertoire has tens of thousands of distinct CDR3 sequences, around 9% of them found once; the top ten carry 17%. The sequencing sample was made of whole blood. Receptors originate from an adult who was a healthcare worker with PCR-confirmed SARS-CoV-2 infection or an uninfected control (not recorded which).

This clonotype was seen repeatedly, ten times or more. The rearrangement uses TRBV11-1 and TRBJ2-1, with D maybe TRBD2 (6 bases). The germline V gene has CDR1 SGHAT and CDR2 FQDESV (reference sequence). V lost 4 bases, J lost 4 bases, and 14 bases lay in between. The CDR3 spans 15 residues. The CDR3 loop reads CASSSRDFSYNEQFF. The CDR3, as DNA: TGTGCCAGCAGCTCCCGGGACTTTTCGTACAATGAGCAGTTCTTC.

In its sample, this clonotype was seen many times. CDR3 sequence: CASSPRTSGSIGYNEQFF. DNA for the CDR3: TGTGCCAGCAGCCCCCGGACTAGCGGGAGTATTGGGTACAATGAGCAGTTCTTC. The genes are TRBV7-3 and TRBJ2-1; 13 bases line up with TRBD2. With 5 bases clipped from V and 4 bases from J, the junction kept 11 bases outside the gene matches. The CDR3 runs to 18 residues. CDR1 and CDR2 (germline): SGHTA, FQGTGA.

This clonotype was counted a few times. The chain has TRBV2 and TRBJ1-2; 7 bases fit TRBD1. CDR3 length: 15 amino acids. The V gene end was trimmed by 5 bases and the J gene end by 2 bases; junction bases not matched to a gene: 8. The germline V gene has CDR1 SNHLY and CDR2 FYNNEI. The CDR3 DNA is TGTGCCAGCAGTTCTTTCGTGACAGGGAACTATGGCTACACCTTC. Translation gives CASSSFVTGNYGYTF.

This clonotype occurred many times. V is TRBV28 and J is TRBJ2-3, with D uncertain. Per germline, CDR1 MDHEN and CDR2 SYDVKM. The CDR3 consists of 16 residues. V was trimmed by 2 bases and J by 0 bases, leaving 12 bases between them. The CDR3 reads CASSLRAFHSTDTQYF. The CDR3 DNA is TGTGCCAGCAGTTTACGGGCCTTTCATAGCACAGATACGCAGTATTTT.

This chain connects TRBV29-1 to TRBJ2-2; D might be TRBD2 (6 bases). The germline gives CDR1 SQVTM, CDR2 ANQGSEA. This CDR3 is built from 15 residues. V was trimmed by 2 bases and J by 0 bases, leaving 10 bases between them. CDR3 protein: CSVENGGANTGELFF. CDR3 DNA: TGCAGCGTTGAAAATGGCGGGGCGAACACCGGGGAGCTGTTTTTT.

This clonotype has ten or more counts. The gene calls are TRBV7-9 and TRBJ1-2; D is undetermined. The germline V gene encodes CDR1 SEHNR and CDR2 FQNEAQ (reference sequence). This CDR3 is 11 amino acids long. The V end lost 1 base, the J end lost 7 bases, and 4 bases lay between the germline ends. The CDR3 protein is CASSLGAGYTF. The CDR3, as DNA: TGTGCCAGCAGCTTAGGCGCTGGCTACACCTTC.

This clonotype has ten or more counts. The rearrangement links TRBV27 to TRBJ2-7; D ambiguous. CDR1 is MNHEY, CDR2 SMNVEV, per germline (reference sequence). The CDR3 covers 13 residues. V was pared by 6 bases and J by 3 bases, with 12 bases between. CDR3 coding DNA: TGTGCCAGCAGCTCTAACTTACTCTACGAGCAGTACTTC. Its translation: CASSSNLLYEQYF.

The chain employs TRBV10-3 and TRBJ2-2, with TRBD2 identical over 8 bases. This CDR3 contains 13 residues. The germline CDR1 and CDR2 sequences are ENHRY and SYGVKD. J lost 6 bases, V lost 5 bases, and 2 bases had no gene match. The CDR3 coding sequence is TGTGCCATCAGTAGCGGGAGCCCCGGGGAGCTGTTTTTT. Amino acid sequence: CAISSGSPGELFF.

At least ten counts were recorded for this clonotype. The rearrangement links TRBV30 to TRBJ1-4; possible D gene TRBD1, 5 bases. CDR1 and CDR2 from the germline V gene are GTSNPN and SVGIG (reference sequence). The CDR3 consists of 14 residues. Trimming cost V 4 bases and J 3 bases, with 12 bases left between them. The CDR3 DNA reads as TGTGCCTGGACCCCCGACAGCGCTAATGAAAAACTGTTTTTT. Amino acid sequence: CAWTPDSANEKLFF.